These T cell receptor beta chains were read from a single sample in a study of cytomegalovirus exposure and HLA in healthy donors. Assay used: immunoSEQ multiplex PCR; TCRdb lists only in-frame clones, some missing. The repertoire holds fewer than 130,000 clones, with around 85% as singletons. Sequenced material: PBMCs. All receptors derive from a man younger than 45 in good health and CMV-seropositive. The CDR3 runs from the conserved cysteine through the conserved F or W. The D gene is left open where the match is weak. A row's size may be missing; if present it is once, few, many or a size class.

TRBV18	-	-	TRBJ1-2	CASSFTGQNYGYTF	TGTGCCAGCTCGTTCACTGGACAGAACTATGGCTACACCTTC
TRBV6-6	few	-	TRBJ2-7	CASNRASSYEQYF	TGTGCCAGCAACAGGGCCAGCTCCTACGAGCAGTACTTC
TRBV11-2	-	-	TRBJ1-2	CASSRVADNYGYTF	TGTGCCAGCAGCCGAGTGGCGGATAACTATGGCTACACCTTC
TRBV5-1	few	TRBD1	TRBJ2-7	CASSLARDRASYEQYF	TGCGCCAGCAGCTTGGCCCGGGACAGGGCCTCCTACGAGCAGTACTTC
TRBV6-5	-	-	TRBJ2-7	CASSYGAGQGYEQYF	TGTGCCAGCAGTTACGGCGCTGGCCAGGGCTACGAGCAGTACTTC
TRBV7-9	-	TRBD1	TRBJ2-5	CASSQQGGETQYF	TGTGCCAGCAGTCAACAGGGGGGAGAGACCCAGTACTTC
TRBV5-4	few	TRBD1	TRBJ2-7	CASSLRGGAVEQYF	TGTGCCAGCAGCTTGCGAGGGGGCGCGGTCGAGCAGTACTTC
TRBV4-3	-	-	TRBJ1-4	CASSQDVRGIGEKLFF	TGCGCCAGCAGCCAAGACGTTAGGGGGATCGGTGAAAAACTGTTTTTT
TRBV2	-	TRBD2	TRBJ2-5	CASSIETSGTLRETQYF	TGTGCCAGCAGTATTGAGACTAGCGGCACCCTCAGGGAGACCCAGTACTTC
TRBV6-1	few	TRBD1	TRBJ1-1	CASTVDRANTEAFF	TGTGCCAGCACCGTGGACAGGGCCAACACTGAAGCTTTCTTT
TRBV4-1	-	TRBD2	TRBJ2-1	CASSPPAGGKPYNEQFF	TGCGCCAGCAGCCCCCCAGCGGGGGGGAAACCTTACAATGAGCAGTTCTTC
TRBV11-1	once	-	TRBJ1-2	CASSPGAGTYGYTF	TGTGCCAGCAGCCCAGGGGCAGGGACCTATGGCTACACCTTC
TRBV2	-	TRBD1	TRBJ1-5	CASRTGTADQPQHF	TGTGCCAGCAGAACCGGGACAGCTGATCAGCCCCAGCATTTT
TRBV4-3	few	-	TRBJ1-4	CASSQAPLQGATNEKLFF	TGCGCCAGCAGCCAAGCCCCTCTACAGGGCGCAACTAATGAAAAACTGTTTTTT
TRBV14	-	TRBD1	TRBJ2-5	CASSQEGTGWSWEQYF	TGTGCCAGCAGCCAAGAAGGGACAGGTTGGTCTTGGGAGCAGTACTTC
TRBV5-1	-	-	TRBJ2-7	CASRIGEEEQYF	TGCGCCAGCAGGATCGGGGAGGAGGAGCAGTACTTC
TRBV6-1	-	-	TRBJ2-7	CASSEVPGAYEQYF	TGTGCCAGCAGTGAAGTACCAGGGGCCTACGAGCAGTACTTC
TRBV5-1	-	TRBD2	TRBJ2-3	CASSKRTSGGADTQYF	TGCGCCAGCAGCAAACGGACTAGCGGGGGGGCCGATACGCAGTATTTT
TRBV7-8	-	-	TRBJ1-6	CASSLMELRSRDSPLHF	TGTGCCAGCAGCTTAATGGAGCTTAGGAGTCGAGATTCACCCCTCCACTTT
TRBV28	-	TRBD1	TRBJ2-7	CASSFGLGTGDEVRSEQYF	TGTGCCAGCAGTTTCGGGCTAGGCACAGGGGATGAAGTGAGGAGCGAGCAGTACTTC
TRBV5-4	few	TRBD1	TRBJ1-2	CASSPTGQSANYGYTF	TGTGCCAGCAGCCCCACGGGACAGTCCGCTAACTATGGCTACACCTTC
TRBV7-3	-	TRBD2	TRBJ2-3	CASSSRGRGLGTDTQYF	TGTGCCAGCAGCTCCCGTGGGCGGGGGTTGGGCACAGATACGCAGTATTTT
TRBV19	-	-	TRBJ1-4	CASSISTNNEKLFF	TGTGCCAGTAGTATTTCGACAAATAATGAAAAACTGTTTTTT
TRBV7-8	few	-	TRBJ1-1	CASSPGQLNTEAFF	TGTGCCAGCAGTCCTGGACAGTTGAACACTGAAGCTTTCTTT
TRBV30	many	-	TRBJ1-1	CAWILGHPNTEAFF	TGTGCCTGGATCCTGGGACACCCGAACACTGAAGCTTTCTTT
TRBV7-3	-	-	TRBJ2-2	CASHAESGELFF	TGTGCCAGCCACGCGGAGTCCGGGGAGCTGTTTTTT
TRBV6-5	-	-	TRBJ2-7	CASSYSIGTAYEQYF	TGTGCCAGCAGTTACTCGATTGGCACAGCCTACGAGCAGTACTTC
TRBV29-1	few	TRBD1	TRBJ1-1	CSTQMGTDEAFF	TGCAGCACCCAAATGGGGACAGATGAAGCTTTCTTT
TRBV10-2	-	TRBD2	TRBJ2-7	CASSEKTSAISSYEQYF	TGCGCCAGCAGTGAGAAAACTAGCGCGATTAGCTCCTACGAGCAGTACTTC
TRBV11-3	-	-	TRBJ2-7	CASSLGQFYEQYF	TGTGCCAGCAGCTTAGGACAGTTCTACGAGCAGTACTTC
TRBV11-2	once	TRBD2	TRBJ2-1	CASSLDTLAGAFRFF	TGTGCCAGCAGCTTAGATACCCTAGCGGGGGCGTTCCGGTTCTTC
TRBV4-1	-	-	TRBJ1-5	CASGSVEAGAPQHF	TGCGCCAGCGGCTCGGTGGAGGCGGGGGCCCCCCAGCATTTT
TRBV7-3	-	TRBD1	TRBJ2-1	CASSLATGANEQFF	TGTGCCAGCAGCCTGGCAACAGGGGCGAATGAGCAGTTCTTC
TRBV5-1	-	TRBD1	TRBJ1-6	CASSLGTGGISPLHF	TGCGCCAGCAGCTTGGGGACAGGGGGGATTTCACCCCTCCACTTT
TRBV5-4	-	TRBD1	TRBJ2-7	CASSRTTGVYEQYF	TGTGCCAGCAGCAGAACGACAGGGGTTTACGAGCAGTACTTC